The source of this TCR beta chain is a study of blood T cells in healthy people across ages. The study drew donors from healthy Caucasian individuals in Russia aged roughly 6 to 90. Next came a second PCR, run for about 7 to 12 cycles, which used a sample-barcoded 5' primer along with a J-beta primer mix. Each cDNA molecule was tagged by a template-switch adaptor with 12 random nucleotides. One entry per CDR3 protein results from TCRdb running MiXCR on the 5' RACE reads. The repertoire consists of some 1.8 million distinct CDR3 sequences, with about 39% occurring once and the leading ten covering roughly 24%. Per the germline V gene, CDR1 is MNHNY and CDR2 is SVGAGI (reference sequence). This CDR3 has 15 amino acids. Trimming shortened V by 0 bases and J by 4 bases, and 10 bases separated the two germline ends.

V gene TRBV6-6 combines with J gene TRBJ1-5; weak D call: TRBD1 (5 bases). This receptor was obtained from a human donor in good health. The sequencing sample was made of blood. CDR3 bases: TGTGCCAGCAGTTACTCGGGGGTCGGGAATCAGCCCCAGCATTTT. This gives the protein CASSYSGVGNQPQHF.